Each of the 13 T cell receptor beta chains below was sequenced from the same sample in a study of PD-1 blockade in mismatch repair-deficient tumors. TCRdb's copy holds only in-frame clones and misses some; the assay was immunoSEQ multiplex PCR. The table records about 35,000 clones, 80% of them present only once. Sample: PBMCs, taken around 6 weeks after starting pembrolizumab. The origin of the receptors is an adult with mismatch repair-deficient cancer.

The chain joins TRBV29-1 to TRBJ1-1; TRBD1 agrees at 7 bases. V dropped 7 bases and J dropped 1; count of bases not matched to a gene: 0. The CDR3 consists of 11 residues. The germline V gene encodes CDR1 SQVTM and CDR2 ANQGSEA. CDR3 DNA: TGCAGCGGGGACAGGAACACTGAAGCTTTCTTT. Translating it yields CSGDRNTEAFF.

J is TRBJ1-1 and V is TRBV7-2; D not resolved. V gave up 5 bases and J gave up 1 base, with 11 bases separating them. The CDR3 is 14 residues long. The germline V gene has CDR1 SGHTA and CDR2 FQGNSA. CDR3 sequence (DNA): TGTGCCAGCAGCCAATACTCGCCGAACACTGAAGCTTTCTTT. Translated, it gives CASSQYSPNTEAFF.

This clone occurred once. The chain combines TRBV30 with TRBJ2-3; 8 bases align to TRBD2. J was trimmed by 3 bases and V by 4 bases; bases with no gene match: 9. The CDR3 loop spans 15 amino acids. Germline assignment: CDR1 GTSNPN and CDR2 SVGIG (reference sequence). This CDR3 reads CAWTEGLVGTDTQYF. As DNA, the CDR3 is TGTGCCTGGACCGAGGGACTAGTCGGAACAGATACGCAGTATTTT. The whole variable domain, remainder taken from reference TRBV30 and TRBJ2-3, is SQTIHQWPATLVQPVGSPLSLECTVEGTSNPNLYWYRQAAGRGLQLLFYSVGIGQISSEVPQNLSASRPQDRQFILSSKKLLLSDSGFYLCAWTEGLVGTDTQYFGPGTRLTVL.

The chain employs TRBV27 and TRBJ2-1; D is undetermined. V dropped 6 bases and J dropped 4 bases, with 10 bases sitting between them. Germline assignment: CDR1 MNHEY and CDR2 SMNVEV (reference sequence). The CDR3 runs 13 residues. The CDR3 region is CASSRRVYNEQFF. The CDR3 bases are TGTGCCAGCAGCCGACGGGTTTACAATGAGCAGTTCTTC.

This chain connects TRBV13 to TRBJ1-4; TRBD1 is a possible D gene (5 bases). The CDR3 loop spans 15 amino acids. Germline V gives CDR1 PRHDT, CDR2 FYEKMQ (reference sequence). The V and J ends lost 5 bases and 3 bases respectively, with 13 bases between them. Here the CDR3 DNA reads TGTGCCAGCAGCCCCGGGGGTCACTCTAATGAAAAACTGTTTTTT. It yields the protein CASSPGGHSNEKLFF.

The chain's CDR3 is CASSPGHNNSPLHF. For the CDR3, the DNA is TGTGCCAGCAGTCCAGGACATAATAATTCACCCCTCCACTTT. The chain uses TRBV6-1 and TRBJ1-6, with a weak D call TRBD1 (5 bases). CDR1 MNHNS and CDR2 SASEGT come from the germline V gene. Trimming shortened V by 5 bases and J by 5 bases, and 10 bases separated the two germline ends. This CDR3 contains 14 residues.

This clone is labeled as medium-sized. V is TRBV2 and J is TRBJ1-5; possible D gene TRBD1, 5 bases. The CDR3 covers 13 residues. Germline loops: CDR1 SNHLY, CDR2 FYNNEI. Trimming left V 7 bases short and J 3 bases short, with 10 bases between. CDR3: CASKRQLNQPQHF. The CDR3 bases are TGTGCCAGCAAAAGACAGCTCAATCAGCCCCAGCATTTT.

V and J are TRBV27 and TRBJ2-1; 7 bases map to TRBD2. V dropped 4 bases and J dropped 4; count of bases not matched to a gene: 13. CDR3 length: 17 amino acids. Germline V gives CDR1 MNHEY, CDR2 SMNVEV (reference sequence). The CDR3: CASSSRTRSSGYNEQFF. CDR3 nucleotide sequence: TGTGCCAGCAGTTCCCGGACTAGATCAAGCGGGTACAATGAGCAGTTCTTC.

This chain joins TRBV28 and TRBJ2-7; the D gene is possibly TRBD2 (6 bases). Deletions cut 5 bases from V and 12 bases from J, with 17 bases between. The CDR3 has 12 residues. CDR1 is MDHEN and CDR2 is SYDVKM in the germline V gene. CDR3 nucleotides: TGTGCCAGCAGTCTCACTTTGGGGAGGCCGTACTTC. It encodes CASSLTLGRPYF. The complete variable domain, with remaining parts taken from reference TRBV28 and TRBJ2-7, reads DVKVTQSSRYLVKRTGEKVFLECVQDMDHENMFWYRQDPGLGLRLIYFSYDVKMKEKGDIPEGYSVSREKKERFSLILESASTNQTSMYLCASSLTLGRPYFGPGTRLTVT.

The chain is built from TRBV6-1 and TRBJ2-2; D unresolved. Germline-derived CDR1 and CDR2 are MNHNS and SASEGT. There are 15 residues in the CDR3. The ends were cut back, 2 bases at V and 3 bases at J, with 10 bases in the middle. The chain's CDR3 is CASSESVIYTGELFF. The CDR3 bases are TGTGCCAGCAGTGAATCAGTGATTTACACCGGGGAGCTGTTTTTT.

This rearrangement joins TRBV2 to TRBJ2-1; TRBD1 matches 10 bases. CDR1 is SNHLY and CDR2 is FYNNEI in the germline V gene. The CDR3 runs 14 residues. With V trimmed by 7 bases and J by 8 bases, 8 bases remained unmatched. The CDR3 sequence: CASKRGQGSHEQFF. The DNA of the CDR3 is TGTGCCAGCAAGCGGGGACAGGGGAGCCATGAGCAGTTCTTC.

This chain joins TRBV6-1 and TRBJ1-5; D is possibly TRBD1 (6 bases). The V and J ends lost 1 base and 0 bases respectively, with 25 bases between them. The CDR3 covers 21 residues. Germline CDR1 and CDR2: MNHNS and SASEGT. The CDR3 here is CASSEDRGRDTEDNSNQPQHF. The CDR3 DNA follows: TGTGCCAGCAGTGAAGATAGGGGTCGGGACACGGAAGACAATAGCAATCAGCCCCAGCATTTT.

The chain uses TRBV7-9 and TRBJ2-7; 9 positions agree with TRBD2. This CDR3 comprises 19 residues. Germline V gene lookup returns CDR1 SEHNR and CDR2 FQNEAQ (reference sequence). V lost 3 bases and J lost 2; bases outside the gene matches: 17. The CDR3 is CASSFESYLLAGSPYEQYF. The CDR3 DNA is TGTGCCAGCAGCTTTGAGAGTTATCTCCTAGCGGGAAGCCCCTACGAGCAGTACTTC.